This T cell receptor (beta chain) was sequenced for a study of identical twins. Notes on the study in general: Within cord blood, abundant beta clonotypes carried fewer insertions, but memory repertoires showed no such trend. Not following the same donors, the study drew its conclusions from cross-sectional statistical analysis.

This clonotype was counted at least ten times. What it binds is unknown. Trimming left V 1 base short and J 6 bases short, with 13 bases between. This CDR3 spans 14 amino acids. Germline CDR1 DFQATT, CDR2 SNEGSKA (reference sequence). cDNA molecules carried unique molecular identifiers, and template switching added a universal primer site. TCRdb re-analysed the 5' RACE reads in MiXCR, keeping a single row per CDR3 protein. The data hold a few hundred thousand distinct CDR3 sequences, with roughly a tenth observed a single time. The chain links TRBV20-1 to TRBJ2-1, with D unclear. Material: memory T cells sorted from blood. The receptor was derived from a man aged 50 or older in good health. The CDR3, as DNA: TGCAGTGCTAGAGGGCTGACATCCCTCAATGAGCAGTTCTTC. Amino acid sequence: CSARGLTSLNEQFF.